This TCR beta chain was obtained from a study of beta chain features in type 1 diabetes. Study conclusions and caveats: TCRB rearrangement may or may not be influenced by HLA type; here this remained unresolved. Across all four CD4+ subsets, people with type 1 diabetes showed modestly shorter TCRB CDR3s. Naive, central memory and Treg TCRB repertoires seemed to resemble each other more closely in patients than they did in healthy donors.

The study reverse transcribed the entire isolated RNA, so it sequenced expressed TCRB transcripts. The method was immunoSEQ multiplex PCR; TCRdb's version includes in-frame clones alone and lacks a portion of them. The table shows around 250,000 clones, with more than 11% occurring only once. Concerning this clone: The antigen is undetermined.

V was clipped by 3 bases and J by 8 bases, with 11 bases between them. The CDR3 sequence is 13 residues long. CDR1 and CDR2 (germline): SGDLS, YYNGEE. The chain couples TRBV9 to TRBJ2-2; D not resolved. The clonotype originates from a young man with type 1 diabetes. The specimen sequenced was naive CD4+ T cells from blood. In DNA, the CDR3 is TGTGCCAGCAGCGAAGAGGTTTCGGGGGAGCTGTTTTTT. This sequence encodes CASSEEVSGELFF.